This passage covers 14 T cell receptor beta chains from one sample sequenced in a study of blood T cell repertoires in COVID-19 (dated by TCRdb to the early 2020s). Library prep was done by the immunoSEQ multiplex PCR assay. What TCRdb holds here is the immuneACCESS table cut down to in-frame rearrangements. Part of the clones is not present; checked against another copy, under half of the missing clones reflect an unresolved V gene, and the others are unexplained. Counted in this sample were about 150,000 clones; just under 85% of them appeared once. Less than 30% of the sample is taken by the ten largest. The sequenced material came from peripheral blood. The receptors stem from a woman in her sixties with acute or convalescent COVID-19.

The V and J genes are TRBV7-3 and TRBJ1-1; D possibly corresponds to TRBD1 (6 bases). The CDR3 totals 14 residues. The V gene lost 0 bases and the J gene lost 4 bases, with 9 bases spanning the gap. CDR1 and CDR2 from the germline V gene are SGHTA and FQGTGA. The CDR3 reads CASSLTGGRTEAFF. The CDR3 DNA sequence: TGTGCCAGCAGCTTAACGGGGGGGCGCACTGAAGCTTTCTTT.

The chain recombines TRBV6-1 with TRBJ2-7, with a possible D match to TRBD1 (6 bases). Between the trimmed V and J ends, which lost 2 bases and 13 bases, there was a span of 21 bases. This CDR3 has 14 amino acids. The germline V gene has CDR1 MNHNS and CDR2 SASEGT. DNA of the CDR3: TGTGCCAGCAGTGAATACGGCCGACAGGAACCGATTTACTTC. This translates into CASSEYGRQEPIYF.

The V gene is TRBV6-6, the J gene TRBJ2-3; 8 positions agree with TRBD2. The V segment lost 6 bases and the J segment 3 bases; nucleotides outside the gene matches: 8. The CDR3 consists of 15 residues. The germline gives CDR1 MNHNY, CDR2 SVGAGI (reference sequence). DNA for the CDR3: TGTGCCAGCAGCCCCCGGGGGGGCTTTACAGATACGCAGTATTTT. Translated: CASSPRGGFTDTQYF.

This clone occurred a few times. The chain links TRBV7-9 to TRBJ1-1; 9 bases fit TRBD1. Losses at the gene ends were 5 bases for V and 5 bases for J; bases not matched to a gene: 9. The CDR3 has 15 amino acids. Germline V gene sequence: CDR1 SEHNR, CDR2 FQNEAQ (reference sequence). For the CDR3, the DNA is TGTGCCAGCAGCGGTACCGGGACAGGGAATACTGAAGCTTTCTTT. Residues: CASSGTGTGNTEAFF.

The chain carries TRBV2 and TRBJ1-6; TRBD1 is a possible D gene (6 bases). The germline CDR1 and CDR2 sequences are SNHLY and FYNNEI. The CDR3 is 15 residues long. Trimming stripped 7 bases from V and 7 bases from J, with 17 bases between. CDR3 nucleotides: TGTGCCAGCAACCTAGGACAGCGGAAAAATTCACCCCTCCACTTT. This gives the protein CASNLGQRKNSPLHF.

The count of this clone is one. J is TRBJ1-1 and V is TRBV6-5; D possibly corresponds to TRBD1 (5 bases). The V end lost 6 bases, the J end lost 11 bases, and 19 bases lay between the germline ends. The CDR3 is 13 residues long. CDR1 and CDR2 (germline): MNHEY, SVGAGI. The CDR3 region is CASRPSSGGAAFF. Written as DNA, the CDR3 is TGTGCCAGCAGGCCATCCTCCGGGGGAGCGGCTTTCTTT.

The CDR3, as DNA: TGCGCCAGCAGCCCCGACAGCCATGGCTACACCTTC. Protein product: CASSPDSHGYTF. This chain joins TRBV5-1 and TRBJ1-2; a weak D match, TRBD1 (5 bases). Trimming shortened V by 4 bases and J by 6 bases, and 10 bases separated the two germline ends. Germline values: CDR1 SGHRS, CDR2 YFSETQ. The CDR3 is 12 amino acids.

This clone has a single count. V gene TRBV5-1 combines with J gene TRBJ1-4; D unresolved. CDR1 and CDR2 from the germline V gene are SGHRS and YFSETQ. This CDR3 is 17 amino acids long. Trimming removed 4 bases from V and 0 bases from J, with 16 bases in between. CDR3 amino acids: CASSPAFSGATNEKLFF. The CDR3 DNA is TGCGCCAGCAGCCCGGCCTTTTCGGGTGCAACTAATGAAAAACTGTTTTTT.

The V and J genes are TRBV14 and TRBJ2-1, with 8 bases lining up with TRBD2. The CDR3 extends over 13 amino acids. Per germline, CDR1 SGHDN and CDR2 FVKESK. V lost 4 bases and J lost 9; bases outside the gene matches: 5. In nucleotides, the CDR3 is TGTGCCAGCAGCCCCGGGGGGGGGCGTGAGCAGTTCTTC. It encodes CASSPGGGREQFF.

The rearrangement links TRBV11-2 to TRBJ1-1; tentative D call: TRBD1 (5 bases). The V end was cut by 5 bases, the J end by 4 bases, with 11 bases between. Germline V gene sequence: CDR1 SGHAT, CDR2 FQNNGV. The CDR3 contains 13 residues. The CDR3 spells CASSVGGGTEAFF. The DNA of the CDR3 is TGTGCCAGCAGCGTCGGGGGGGGCACTGAAGCTTTCTTT.

V is TRBV6-1 and J is TRBJ2-2; maybe TRBD2 (5 bases). Germline assignment: CDR1 MNHNS and CDR2 SASEGT. Deletions cut 4 bases from V and 6 bases from J, with 21 bases between. The CDR3 is made up of 17 amino acids. The CDR3 DNA reads TGTGCCAGCAGTGTCACGAGGGATAGGCGAGGCGCCGGGGAGCTGTTTTTT. Its protein is CASSVTRDRRGAGELFF.

J is TRBJ1-4 and V is TRBV5-1; possible D gene TRBD1, 6 bases. CDR3 length: 16 residues. Looked up from germline, CDR1 is SGHRS and CDR2 is YFSETQ. Trimming took 3 bases from V and 3 from J, leaving 15 bases between them. The CDR3 protein is CASSSGQTLSNEKLFF. The CDR3 nucleotides read TGCGCCAGCAGCTCTGGACAGACCCTGTCTAATGAAAAACTGTTTTTT.

The chain joins TRBV18 to TRBJ2-3; D gene ambiguous. V dropped 5 bases and J dropped 8 bases, with 26 bases sitting between them. CDR1 and CDR2 from the germline V gene are KGHSH and LQKENI. CDR3 length equals 17 residues. The CDR3 bases are TGTGCCAGCTCATCAAGAGAGGTGGGTATAATAGGTAGTACGCAGTATTTT. Its protein is CASSSREVGIIGSTQYF.

The chain carries TRBV7-9 and TRBJ2-1; TRBD2 agrees at 9 bases. This CDR3 region has 16 residues. Germline CDR1 and CDR2: SEHNR and FQNEAQ (reference sequence). The V gene end was trimmed by 4 bases and the J gene end by 3 bases; junction bases not matched to a gene: 7. This CDR3 is CASSYGAGGLYNEQFF. CDR3 DNA sequence: TGTGCCAGCAGCTATGGAGCGGGGGGACTCTACAATGAGCAGTTCTTC.